Following are 9 T cell receptor beta chains from one sample sequenced in a study of control samples from healthy donors and cancer patients. Clones were sequenced by immunoSEQ multiplex PCR, and TCRdb holds only the in-frame ones, with some missing. This table has some 140,000 clones, 80% to 95% appearing once. Sequencing was performed on blood. These receptors came from a man aged 25 to 40 in good health.

The chain has TRBV7-9 and TRBJ2-1, with 13 positions matching TRBD2. The junction had 17 bases not matched to a gene; V was cut back by 4 bases and J by 8 bases. Germline V gives CDR1 SEHNR, CDR2 FQNEAQ (reference sequence). There are 19 residues in the CDR3. The CDR3 sequence: CASSSTQKLTSGRVHEQFF. CDR3 sequence (DNA): TGTGCCAGCAGCTCCACGCAAAAACTAACTAGCGGGAGGGTCCATGAGCAGTTCTTC.

Of note for this clone: Other DNA sequences in the same sample also yield this CDR3. The rearrangement uses TRBV19 and TRBJ1-4; D is unclear. The CDR3 covers 11 residues. V was clipped by 3 bases and J by 8 bases, with 4 bases between them. Germline V gene lookup returns CDR1 LNHDA and CDR2 SQIVND (reference sequence). The CDR3 here is CASSIREKLFF. The CDR3 DNA follows: TGTGCCAGTAGTATCCGGGAAAAACTGTTTTTT.

Notes on this clone: The sample has other DNA sequences that encode this CDR3 too. This sequence joins TRBV28 and TRBJ2-7; TRBD1 aligns across 7 bases. The CDR3 contains 13 residues. Trimming cost V 6 bases and J 1 base; bases outside gene matches: 3. Per germline, CDR1 MDHEN and CDR2 SYDVKM. The CDR3 sequence: CASRRQGSYEQYF. CDR3 nucleotide sequence: TGTGCCAGCAGACGACAGGGATCCTACGAGCAGTACTTC.

The chain couples TRBV10-3 to TRBJ1-3, with D possibly TRBD1 on 6 matching bases. CDR1 and CDR2 (germline): ENHRY, SYGVKD. The CDR3 totals 16 residues. Trimming shortened V by 11 bases and J by 0 bases, and 20 bases separated the two germline ends. CDR3 sequence (DNA): TGTGCCGTTGCGCCGGGACAACTAAGCTCTGGAAACACCATATATTTT. It codes for CAVAPGQLSSGNTIYF.

This sequence joins TRBV3-1 (or the pseudogene TRBV3-2) and TRBJ2-1, with 9 nucleotides matching TRBD2. CDR1 LGHDT and CDR2 YNNKEL come from the germline V gene (reference sequence). V lost 0 bases and J lost 7; bases outside the gene matches: 13. CDR3 size: 18 residues. The CDR3 DNA sequence: TGTGCCAGCAGCCAAGATCCGACTAGCGGTACGTTTAGGAATGAGCAGTTCTTC. Its translation is CASSQDPTSGTFRNEQFF.

CDR3 in amino acids: CAISGQINEKLFF. CDR3 nucleotide sequence: TGTGCCATCTCGGGACAGATTAATGAAAAACTGTTTTTT. The chain has TRBV7-9 and TRBJ1-4; 7 bases fit TRBD1. The CDR3 totals 13 residues. With 10 bases clipped from V and 4 bases from J, the junction kept 6 bases outside the gene matches. Germline V CDR1 and CDR2: SEHNR, FQNEAQ (reference sequence).

The DNA of the CDR3 is TGTGCCACCACCCAGGGAGCTAACTATGGCTACACCTTC. Encoded protein: CATTQGANYGYTF. The genes are TRBV24-1 and TRBJ1-2, with D tentatively TRBD1 (5 bases). Germline V gives CDR1 KGHDR, CDR2 SFDVKD. V was shortened by 8 bases and J by 0 bases, with 9 bases between the two germline ends. The CDR3 contains 13 residues.

The gene calls are TRBV2 and TRBJ1-5; no reliable D call. V was pared by 8 bases and J by 9 bases, with 17 bases between. Germline V gene lookup returns CDR1 SNHLY and CDR2 FYNNEI. This CDR3 has 13 amino acids. The CDR3 coding sequence is TGTGCCAGCTCTCCAGGACTCTCCCGGCCCCAGCATTTT. Amino acids: CASSPGLSRPQHF.

This clone appeared once. The chain combines TRBV7-9 with TRBJ2-2; the D is unclear. V lost 0 bases and J lost 6, with 11 bases in between. The length of the CDR3 is 15 residues. Looked up from germline, CDR1 is SEHNR and CDR2 is FQNEAQ (reference sequence). DNA of the CDR3: TGTGCCAGCAGCTTAGCACCGGGTGTCCCCGGGGAGCTGTTTTTT. Amino acid sequence: CASSLAPGVPGELFF.